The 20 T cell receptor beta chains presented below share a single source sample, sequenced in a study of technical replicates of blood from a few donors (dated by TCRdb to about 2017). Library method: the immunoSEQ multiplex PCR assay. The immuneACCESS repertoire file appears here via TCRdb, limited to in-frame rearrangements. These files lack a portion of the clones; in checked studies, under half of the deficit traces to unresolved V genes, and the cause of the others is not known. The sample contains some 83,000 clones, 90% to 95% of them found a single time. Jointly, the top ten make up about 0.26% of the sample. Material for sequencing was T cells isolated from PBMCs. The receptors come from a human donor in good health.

The CDR3 loop is CATKAAVGYGYTF. CDR3 nucleotides: TGTGCCACCAAGGCGGCAGTCGGCTATGGCTACACCTTC. The chain combines TRBV19 with TRBJ1-2, with D hard to call. The CDR3 is 13 residues long. The V and J ends lost 10 bases and 4 bases respectively, with 16 bases between them. CDR1 is LNHDA, CDR2 SQIVND, per germline (reference sequence).

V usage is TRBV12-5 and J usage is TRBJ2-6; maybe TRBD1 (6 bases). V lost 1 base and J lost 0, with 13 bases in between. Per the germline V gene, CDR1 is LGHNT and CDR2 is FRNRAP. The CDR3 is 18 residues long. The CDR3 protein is CASGLALTGSSGANVLTF. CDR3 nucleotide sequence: TGTGCTAGTGGTTTGGCATTGACAGGAAGCTCTGGGGCCAACGTCCTGACTTTC.

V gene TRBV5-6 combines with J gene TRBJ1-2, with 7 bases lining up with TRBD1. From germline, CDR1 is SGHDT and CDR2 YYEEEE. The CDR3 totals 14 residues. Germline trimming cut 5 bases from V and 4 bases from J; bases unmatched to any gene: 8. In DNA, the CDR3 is TGTGCCAGCAGTACCACAGGGGCCGCCTATGGCTACACCTTC. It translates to CASSTTGAAYGYTF.

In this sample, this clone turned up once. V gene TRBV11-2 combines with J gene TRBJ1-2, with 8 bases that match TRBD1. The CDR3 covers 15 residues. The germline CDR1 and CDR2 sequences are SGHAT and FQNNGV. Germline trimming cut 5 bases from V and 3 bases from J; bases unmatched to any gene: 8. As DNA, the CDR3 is TGTGCCAGCAGCCCTAGTGGACAGGGAGACTATGGCTACACCTTC. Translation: CASSPSGQGDYGYTF.

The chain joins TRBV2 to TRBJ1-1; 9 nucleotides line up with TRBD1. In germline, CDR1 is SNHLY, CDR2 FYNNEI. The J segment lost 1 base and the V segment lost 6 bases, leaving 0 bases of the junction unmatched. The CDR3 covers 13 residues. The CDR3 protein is CASRGQGNTEAFF. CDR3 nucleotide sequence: TGTGCCAGCAGGGGACAGGGGAACACTGAAGCTTTCTTT.

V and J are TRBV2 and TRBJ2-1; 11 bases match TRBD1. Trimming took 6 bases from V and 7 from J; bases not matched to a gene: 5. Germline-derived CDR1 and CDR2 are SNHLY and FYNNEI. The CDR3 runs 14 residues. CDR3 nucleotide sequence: TGTGCCAGCAGACGGACAGGGGGCATGAATGAGCAGTTCTTC. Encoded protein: CASRRTGGMNEQFF.

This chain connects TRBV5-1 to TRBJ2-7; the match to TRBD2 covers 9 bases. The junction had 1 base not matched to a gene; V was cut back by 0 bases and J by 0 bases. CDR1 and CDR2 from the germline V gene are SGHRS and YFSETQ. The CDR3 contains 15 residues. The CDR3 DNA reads TGCGCCAGCAGCTTGGCTAGCGGGGACTCCTACGAGCAGTACTTC. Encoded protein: CASSLASGDSYEQYF.

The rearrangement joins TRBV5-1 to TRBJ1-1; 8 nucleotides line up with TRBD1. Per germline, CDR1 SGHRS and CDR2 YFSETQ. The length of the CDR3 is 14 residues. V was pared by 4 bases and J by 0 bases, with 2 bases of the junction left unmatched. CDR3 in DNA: TGCGCCAGCAGCCAGGGGGCTCTGAACACTGAAGCTTTCTTT. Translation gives CASSQGALNTEAFF.

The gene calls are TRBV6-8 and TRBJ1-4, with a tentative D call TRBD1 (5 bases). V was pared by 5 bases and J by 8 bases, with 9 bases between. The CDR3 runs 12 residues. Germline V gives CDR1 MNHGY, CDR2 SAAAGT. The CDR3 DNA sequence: TGTGCCAGCAGTAACAGGCTGGAAAAACTGTTTTTT. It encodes CASSNRLEKLFF.

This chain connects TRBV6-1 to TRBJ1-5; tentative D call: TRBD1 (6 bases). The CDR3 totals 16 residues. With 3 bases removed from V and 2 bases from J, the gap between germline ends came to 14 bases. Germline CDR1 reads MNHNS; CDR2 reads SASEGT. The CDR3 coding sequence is TGTGCCAGCAGTGACCCCCGCGCAGGGGGCAATCAGCCCCAGCATTTT. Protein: CASSDPRAGGNQPQHF.

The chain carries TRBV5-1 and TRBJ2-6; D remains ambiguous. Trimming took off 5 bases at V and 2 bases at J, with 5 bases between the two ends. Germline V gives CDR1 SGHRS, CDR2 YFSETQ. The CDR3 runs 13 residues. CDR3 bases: TGCGCCAGCAGTTCGGCTGGGGCCAACGTCCTGACTTTC. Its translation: CASSSAGANVLTF.

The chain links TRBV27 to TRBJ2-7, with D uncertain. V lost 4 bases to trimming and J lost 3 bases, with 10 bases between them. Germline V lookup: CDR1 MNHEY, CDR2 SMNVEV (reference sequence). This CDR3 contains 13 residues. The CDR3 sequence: CASSWQVGYEQYF. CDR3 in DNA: TGTGCCAGCAGTTGGCAGGTGGGCTACGAGCAGTACTTC.

CDR3 amino acids: CASSLAGGLFMTQYF. Written as DNA, the CDR3 is TGTGCCAGCAGCTTAGCAGGGGGCCTGTTTATGACCCAGTACTTC. This chain connects TRBV7-6 to TRBJ2-5; 7 nucleotides line up with TRBD1. V was pared by 0 bases and J by 7 bases, with 8 bases of the junction left unmatched. This CDR3 contains 15 residues. Germline V CDR1 and CDR2: SGHVS, FNYEAQ. The full variable domain, in which reference TRBV7-6 and TRBJ2-5 provide the parts outside the CDR3, is GAGVSQSPRYKVTKRGQDVALRCDPISGHVSLYWYRQALGQGPEFLTYFNYEAQQDKSGLPNDRFSAERPEGSISTLTIQRTEQRDSAMYRCASSLAGGLFMTQYFGPGTRLLVL.

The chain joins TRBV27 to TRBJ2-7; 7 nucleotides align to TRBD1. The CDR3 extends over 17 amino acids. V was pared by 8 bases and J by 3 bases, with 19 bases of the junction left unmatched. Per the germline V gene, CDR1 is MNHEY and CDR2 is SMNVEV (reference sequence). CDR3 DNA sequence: TGTGCCAGCCGTAGAGACTACCTCGGGACAGCATTCTACGAGCAGTACTTC. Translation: CASRRDYLGTAFYEQYF.

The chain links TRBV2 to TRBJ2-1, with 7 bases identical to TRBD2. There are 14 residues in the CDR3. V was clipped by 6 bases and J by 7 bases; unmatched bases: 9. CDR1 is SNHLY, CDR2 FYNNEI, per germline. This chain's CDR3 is CASRAVAGVNEQFF. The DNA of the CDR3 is TGTGCCAGCAGGGCCGTGGCGGGGGTAAATGAGCAGTTCTTC.

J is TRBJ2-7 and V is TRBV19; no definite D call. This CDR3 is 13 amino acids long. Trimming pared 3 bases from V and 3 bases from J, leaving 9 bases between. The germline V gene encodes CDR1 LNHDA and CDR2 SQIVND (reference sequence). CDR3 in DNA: TGTGCCAGTAGTATGGTAGTTAACTACGAGCAGTACTTC. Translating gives CASSMVVNYEQYF. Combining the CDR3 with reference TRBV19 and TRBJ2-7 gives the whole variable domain DGGITQSPKYLFRKEGQNVTLSCEQNLNHDAMYWYRQDPGQGLRLIYYSQIVNDFQKGDIAEGYSVSREKKESFPLTVTSAQKNPTAFYLCASSMVVNYEQYFGPGTRLTVT.

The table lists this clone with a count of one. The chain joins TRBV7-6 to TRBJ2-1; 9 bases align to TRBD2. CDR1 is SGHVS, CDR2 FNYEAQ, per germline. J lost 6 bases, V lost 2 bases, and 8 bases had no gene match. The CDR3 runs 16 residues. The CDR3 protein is CASSLTLAGGGNEQFF. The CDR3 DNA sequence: TGTGCCAGCAGCTTAACGTTGGCGGGAGGGGGCAATGAGCAGTTCTTC.

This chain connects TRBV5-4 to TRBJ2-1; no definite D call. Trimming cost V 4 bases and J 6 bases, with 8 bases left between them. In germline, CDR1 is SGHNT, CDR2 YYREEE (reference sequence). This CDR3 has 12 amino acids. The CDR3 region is CASSPTVNEQFF. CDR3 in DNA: TGTGCCAGCAGCCCGACTGTCAATGAGCAGTTCTTC.

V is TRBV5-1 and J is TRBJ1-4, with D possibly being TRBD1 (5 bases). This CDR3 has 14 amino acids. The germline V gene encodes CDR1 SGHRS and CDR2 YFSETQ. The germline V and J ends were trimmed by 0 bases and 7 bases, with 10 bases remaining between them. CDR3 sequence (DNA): TGCGCCAGCAGCTTGGAAAGGGGTGGTGAAAAACTGTTTTTT. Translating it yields CASSLERGGEKLFF.

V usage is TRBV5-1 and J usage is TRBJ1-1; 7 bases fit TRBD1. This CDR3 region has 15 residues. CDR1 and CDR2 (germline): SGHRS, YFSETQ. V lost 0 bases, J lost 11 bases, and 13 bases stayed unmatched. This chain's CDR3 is CASSLEAQGMRFAFF. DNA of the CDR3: TGCGCCAGCAGCTTGGAAGCACAGGGGATGCGATTTGCTTTCTTT.